The 29 T cell receptor beta chains below all came from one sample that was sequenced in a study of blood T cells in healthy people across ages. For the second PCR, which ran for about 6 to 11 cycles, a sample-barcoded 5' primer and a J-beta primer mix were used. Each CDR3 protein gets one entry after TCRdb re-called the 5' RACE reads with MiXCR. The profile shows about 2 million distinct CDR3 sequences, around 48% of them singletons. The source material was blood. Receptors originate from a woman aged 40 to 50 in good health.

This rearrangement joins TRBV4-3 to TRBJ1-2, with D unresolved. Germline values: CDR1 LGHNA, CDR2 YSLEER. With 2 bases removed from V and 3 bases from J, the gap between germline ends came to 19 bases. The CDR3 runs 17 residues. The CDR3 DNA reads as TGCGCCAGCAGCCAACAAGGACGAGGCCTGAGGGACTATGGCTACACCTTC. Protein: CASSQQGRGLRDYGYTF.

The chain combines TRBV7-6 with TRBJ2-7; 11 bases align to TRBD2. V shed 0 bases, J shed 6 bases, and the junction held 4 bases outside the gene matches. This CDR3 comprises 15 residues. The germline V gene has CDR1 SGHVS and CDR2 FNYEAQ. CDR3 coding DNA: TGTGCCAGCAGCTTAGCTAGCGGGGGGGCTTCCGAGCAGTACTTC. Translated, it gives CASSLASGGASEQYF.

This clonotype occurred a few times. The rearrangement uses TRBV20-1 and TRBJ1-4; TRBD1 aligns across 8 bases. V was pared by 3 bases and J by 14 bases, with 11 bases of the junction left unmatched. The CDR3 length is 13 residues. Germline lookup yields CDR1 DFQATT and CDR2 SNEGSKA (reference sequence). In DNA, the CDR3 is TGCAGTGCTAGGGGGTTTCGGACAGGGTCGCTGTTTTTT. It specifies CSARGFRTGSLFF.

The chain uses TRBV28 and TRBJ1-2, with TRBD1 matching over 7 bases. The trim removed 9 bases at V and 8 bases at J, leaving 21 bases unmatched. CDR1 and CDR2 (germline): MDHEN, SYDVKM. This CDR3 spans 16 amino acids. The CDR3 sequence: CASRVPKGGAREGYTF. The CDR3 coding sequence is TGTGCCAGTCGTGTTCCTAAAGGGGGCGCACGGGAAGGCTACACCTTC.

The chain is built from TRBV4-1 and TRBJ2-1, with 12 bases fitting TRBD2. This CDR3 comprises 16 residues. The V and J ends lost 4 bases and 4 bases, in that order; junction bases with no gene match: 5. The V gene's germline CDR1 is MGHRA and CDR2 YSYEKL. The CDR3 spells CASSPITSGGYNEQFF. The CDR3, as DNA: TGCGCCAGCAGCCCAATCACTAGCGGGGGGTACAATGAGCAGTTCTTC.

This clonotype was detected a few times. The V call is TRBV7-2, the J call TRBJ1-5, with unresolved D. Looked up from germline, CDR1 is SGHTA and CDR2 is FQGNSA. Deletions cut 2 bases from V and 0 bases from J, with 14 bases between. CDR3 length: 17 residues. CDR3 loop: CASSLSWAGFSNQPQHF. In DNA, the CDR3 is TGTGCCAGCAGCTTATCTTGGGCGGGGTTTAGCAATCAGCCCCAGCATTTT.

A note on this clonotype: At one end, the junction sequence differs from germline, possibly due to a read error. The genes are TRBV6-5 and TRBJ1-4, with D unresolved. Germline-derived CDR1 and CDR2 are MNHEY and SVGAGI. This CDR3 has 15 residues. CDR3 protein: CAGSNLGATNEKLFF. The CDR3 region has the DNA TGTGCCGGCAGCAACCTTGGGGCAACTAATGAAAAACTGTTTTTT.

V usage is TRBV20-1 and J usage is TRBJ2-1; D possibly uses TRBD1 or TRBD2 (6 bases each). The CDR3 sequence is 15 residues long. Germline CDR1 DFQATT, CDR2 SNEGSKA (reference sequence). V dropped 3 bases and J dropped 8 bases, with 20 bases sitting between them. CDR3 coding DNA: TGCAGTGCTAGCGTGCAGGGGAGGAAGGCGTATGAGCAGTTCTTC. Protein sequence: CSASVQGRKAYEQFF.

The V and J genes are TRBV18 and TRBJ2-5; D is perhaps TRBD1 (5 bases). Trimming left V 2 bases short and J 2 bases short, with 12 bases between. The CDR3 is made up of 15 amino acids. The germline gives CDR1 KGHSH, CDR2 LQKENI. CDR3 sequence: CASSPGAEIQETQYF. The CDR3 region has the DNA TGTGCCAGCTCACCAGGGGCAGAGATACAAGAGACCCAGTACTTC.

As to this clonotype: One junction end does not reproduce the germline sequence, and a read error may be involved. This chain links TRBV20-1 with TRBJ2-7; 7 nucleotides line up with TRBD2. Germline V CDR1 and CDR2: DFQATT, SNEGSKA (reference sequence). This CDR3 is 13 amino acids long. The CDR3, as DNA: TGCAGTGCTGGAGAGGGACTACAAGGGGCCCAGTACTTC. Its translation: CSAGEGLQGAQYF.

This chain joins TRBV7-6 and TRBJ2-3; 8 bases match TRBD2. The CDR3 extends over 18 amino acids. In germline, CDR1 is SGHVS, CDR2 FNYEAQ. The J segment lost 2 bases and the V segment lost 5 bases, leaving 15 bases of the junction unmatched. Here the CDR3 reads CASSKRGGSGANTDTQYF. The DNA for the CDR3 is TGTGCCAGCAGCAAGAGAGGGGGTAGCGGGGCCAACACAGATACGCAGTATTTT.

This rearrangement joins TRBV6-6 to TRBJ1-1, with D unresolved. Trimming removed 6 bases from V and 0 bases from J, with 14 bases in between. This CDR3 comprises 15 residues. CDR1 and CDR2 from the germline V gene are MNHNY and SVGAGI (reference sequence). The CDR3: CASSPARDMNTEAFF. CDR3 DNA sequence: TGTGCCAGCAGCCCCGCTCGGGATATGAACACTGAAGCTTTCTTT.

The chain uses TRBV12-3 or TRBV12-4 and TRBJ2-7, with D uncertain. There are 13 residues in the CDR3. Trimming shortened V by 7 bases and J by 0 bases, and 10 bases separated the two germline ends. The CDR3 spells CASKDRRSYEQYV. The CDR3 DNA is TGTGCCAGCAAGGACCGCCGCTCCTACGAGCAGTACGTC.

This chain joins TRBV5-1 and TRBJ2-5; tentatively, D is TRBD1 (6 bases). Germline V lookup: CDR1 SGHRS, CDR2 YFSETQ. V was trimmed by 0 bases and J by 5 bases, leaving 17 bases between them. The CDR3 sequence is 16 residues long. CDR3 region: CASSLEVGGNPETQYF. In DNA form, the CDR3 reads TGCGCCAGCAGCTTGGAGGTTGGGGGCAATCCGGAGACCCAGTACTTC.

This clonotype was counted ten times or more. This chain uses TRBV13 with TRBJ2-5; TRBD2 might be the D (6 bases). Germline CDR1 reads PRHDT; CDR2 reads FYEKMQ (reference sequence). Deletions cut 1 base from V and 5 bases from J, with 14 bases between. This CDR3 has 15 residues. The CDR3 sequence: CASSLASTSPETQYF. The CDR3 DNA reads TGTGCCAGCAGCTTAGCTTCGACTAGTCCGGAGACCCAGTACTTC. Full variable domain (missing parts from reference TRBV13 and TRBJ2-5): AAGVIQSPRHLIKEKRETATLKCYPIPRHDTVYWYQQGPGQDPQFLISFYEKMQSDKGSIPDRFSAQQFSDYHSELNMSSLELGDSALYFCASSLASTSPETQYFGPGTRLLVL.

This sequence joins TRBV4-2 and TRBJ2-5; 8 bases agree with TRBD1. Trimming took 1 base from V and 5 from J; bases not matched to a gene: 9. CDR3 length: 16 residues. Per germline, CDR1 LGHNA and CDR2 YNFKEQ. The CDR3 reads CASSQGHEDRDETQYF. The CDR3 region has the DNA TGTGCCAGCAGCCAAGGCCATGAGGACAGGGATGAGACCCAGTACTTC.

Of note for this clonotype: One junction end does not reproduce the germline sequence, and a read error may be involved. The chain joins TRBV7-6 to TRBJ2-1; possible D gene TRBD2, 6 bases. Germline V lookup: CDR1 SGHVS, CDR2 FNYEAQ. This CDR3 has 13 residues. In nucleotides, the CDR3 is TGTGTCAGCAGCTTACAAGGTGTGGGGGGGCAGTTCTTC. It translates to CVSSLQGVGGQFF.

There are a few counts of this clonotype. V and J are TRBV20-1 and TRBJ2-5; no clear D gene. The V end lost 6 bases, the J end lost 1 base, and 9 bases lay between the germline ends. The CDR3 covers 12 residues. Germline values: CDR1 DFQATT, CDR2 SNEGSKA (reference sequence). DNA of the CDR3: TGCAGTGCCCGACACTCCCAAGAGACCCAGTACTTC. Translating gives CSARHSQETQYF.

V and J are TRBV18 and TRBJ2-7; D may correspond to TRBD1 or TRBD2 (5 bases each). CDR3 length: 11 residues. V gave up 3 bases and J gave up 7 bases, with 7 bases separating them. Germline CDR1 KGHSH, CDR2 LQKENI. This chain's CDR3 is CASSPGPEQYF. The DNA of the CDR3 is TGTGCCAGCTCACCGGGACCAGAGCAGTACTTC.

This clonotype has more than one count but fewer than ten. The CDR3 nucleotides read TGTGCCACCAGTGATCGTCAGACAGTCGGCCCCTACAATGAGCAGTTCTTC. Its protein is CATSDRQTVGPYNEQFF. V and J are TRBV24-1 and TRBJ2-1, with D perhaps matching TRBD1 (5 bases). There are 17 residues in the CDR3. Germline V gives CDR1 KGHDR, CDR2 SFDVKD. V was clipped by 3 bases and J by 2 bases, with 16 bases between them.

The rearrangement joins TRBV29-1 to TRBJ2-7, with TRBD2 identical over 8 bases. The germline gives CDR1 SQVTM, CDR2 ANQGSEA. Trimming removed 5 bases from V and 10 bases from J; junction bases left unmatched: 19. There are 15 residues in the CDR3. CDR3 in DNA: TGCAGCGTTCCCCGGGGGGGACCTCTCCAAGAGGCCCAGTACTTC. Protein product: CSVPRGGPLQEAQYF.

The rearrangement links TRBV2 to TRBJ1-5; 8 bases are shared with TRBD1. This CDR3 spans 15 amino acids. V was clipped by 7 bases and J by 2 bases; unmatched bases: 7. Germline CDR1 reads SNHLY; CDR2 reads FYNNEI. CDR3 sequence reads: CASMDRVGGNQPQHF. The CDR3 nucleotides are TGTGCCAGCATGGACAGGGTCGGGGGCAATCAGCCCCAGCATTTT.

Only one count was recorded for this clonotype. V usage is TRBV18 and J usage is TRBJ2-3, with D perhaps TRBD1 (6 bases). The germline V gene encodes CDR1 KGHSH and CDR2 LQKENI. Trimming removed 5 bases from V and 3 bases from J, with 18 bases in between. CDR3 length equals 16 residues. The CDR3 DNA follows: TGTGCCAGCTCATCGGACAGTTCCGGGGCTACAGATACGCAGTATTTT. Its translation: CASSSDSSGATDTQYF.

This clonotype was found a few times. CDR3 region: CSATQGLGVSYEQYF. Written as DNA, the CDR3 is TGCAGTGCTACCCAGGGACTAGGGGTCTCCTACGAGCAGTACTTC. The J gene is TRBJ2-7, the V gene TRBV20-1; 8 bases line up with TRBD2. Per germline, CDR1 DFQATT and CDR2 SNEGSKA (reference sequence). The CDR3 consists of 15 residues. J lost 0 bases, V lost 4 bases, and 8 bases had no gene match.

This clonotype appeared a few times. The chain links TRBV20-1 to TRBJ2-7, with D perhaps being TRBD1 or TRBD2 (6 bases each). The germline V gene has CDR1 DFQATT and CDR2 SNEGSKA (reference sequence). V was pared by 0 bases and J by 0 bases, with 9 bases between. This CDR3 contains 14 residues. The DNA for the CDR3 is TGCAGTGCTAGAGATTGGGGGGCCTCCTACGAGCAGTACTTC. Its translation is CSARDWGASYEQYF.

This clonotype has a handful of counts. At one boundary the junction diverges from the germline segment, which might be a read error. The CDR3 bases are TGTGCCAACAGTCTCGTGGGACAGGGGGTCCCTGAAGCTTTCTTT. It translates to CANSLVGQGVPEAFF. The V call is TRBV28, the J call TRBJ1-1, with 11 bases that match TRBD1. Germline-derived CDR1 and CDR2 are MDHEN and SYDVKM. The CDR3 runs to 15 residues.

The chain couples TRBV20-1 to TRBJ2-1; 7 bases map to TRBD2. J gave up 7 bases and V 3 bases, and 6 bases lay outside the gene matches. CDR1 DFQATT and CDR2 SNEGSKA come from the germline V gene (reference sequence). This CDR3 spans 13 amino acids. CDR3 bases: TGCAGTGCTAGGGGCTGGGGGGGGAATGAGCAGTTCTTC. Its protein product is CSARGWGGNEQFF.

DNA of the CDR3: TGCAGTGCTAGTCTGACAGGGAAAAGGATGGAACTGTTTTTT. Encoded protein: CSASLTGKRMELFF. The chain links TRBV20-1 to TRBJ1-4; TRBD1 matches at 7 bases. Looked up from germline, CDR1 is DFQATT and CDR2 is SNEGSKA (reference sequence). V shed 3 bases, J shed 12 bases, and the junction held 13 bases outside the gene matches. The CDR3 has 14 residues.

The chain carries TRBV5-1 and TRBJ2-5; 10 bases align to TRBD1. The V gene's germline CDR1 is SGHRS and CDR2 YFSETQ. The V gene end was trimmed by 3 bases and the J gene end by 5 bases; junction bases not matched to a gene: 10. CDR3 size: 16 residues. As DNA, the CDR3 is TGCGCCAGCAGCTCCGGACAGGGGGGTTTAAGGGAGACCCAGTACTTC. This gives the protein CASSSGQGGLRETQYF. The full variable domain, completed using reference TRBV5-1 and TRBJ2-5, is KAGVTQTPRYLIKTRGQQVTLSCSPISGHRSVSWYQQTPGQGLQFLFEYFSETQRNKGNFPGRFSGRQFSNSRSEMNVSTLELGDSALYLCASSSGQGGLRETQYFGPGTRLLVL.